The entry that follows covers one TCR beta chain sequence. Its antigen target is currently unknown. Per-base qualities were not stored, and no clone one base away is much larger. The goal of deep resolution MiSeq sequencing was a depth between 1 in 1 million and 1 in 200,000 T cells, and coverage averaged 10x per clonotype. TCR beta libraries were generated with the immunoSEQ hsTCRB Kit. In the original analysis: ImmunoSEQ Data Assistant and ImmunoSEQ Analyzer were used for data analysis, and V, D and J genes were assigned according to IMGT definitions. Clonality, which ranges from 0 to 1, was calculated as one minus the normalized Shannon entropy of productive rearrangement frequencies. Only overrepresented clonotypes making up at least 0.05% of each patient's repertoire were included in the public clonotype analysis. Approximately 14 age-matched healthy donor repertoires from immuneACCESS served as clonality controls. TCRdb re-hosts the immuneACCESS table, in-frame sequences only. Its copies lack some clones; in the studies checked, an unresolved V gene accounts for under half of them, and the cause for the rest is not known. V, J and clone size reflect that table, while D and trimming were determined from the DNA. Here the sample has some 170,000 clones; roughly 88% occur a single time. 3% to 3.5% of the sample comes from the top ten.

This record belongs to a study of cytotoxic CD8 clonotypes in ibrutinib-treated CLL (dated by TCRdb to the early 2020s). For the wider study: The cohort included roughly 15 treatment-naive and some 10 relapsed/refractory patients; around 18 were IGHV unmutated. Partial responses were observed in 24 patients and complete responses in 2; after a median follow-up of roughly 62 months, remission was maintained in 15 or so patients and progression was observed in roughly 12. Patients were still on ibrutinib when every remission and progressive disease sample was collected. Cryopreserved peripheral blood mononuclear cells were collected before treatment, at response, and at either disease progression or sustained remission. Longitudinal samples were available for about 30% of the roughly 86 trial participants. On average, each sample had about 250,000 productive templates and 94,082 productive rearrangements. Samples at response were collected after a median of about 13 months of treatment, with a range of roughly 6 to 40 months. Broad study findings and their caveats: Baseline clonality exceeded that of age-matched healthy donors and correlated strongly with circulating CD8+ T-cell counts. Lymph node repertoires were not examined, and the timing of sampling was not matched between patients in sustained remission and those whose disease progressed. Public clonotypes were rare and either shrank or stayed stable during treatment, and the rise in clonality at ibrutinib response reflected expansion of private clonotypes. Clonality increased at ibrutinib response, stayed stable in sustained remission, and fell back toward baseline at progression.

The time point label of this sample denotes: progressive disease on ibrutinib. For TCR beta library preparation, 1.5 to 2 micrograms of genomic DNA were extracted from the cryopreserved PBMCs. Longitudinal blood samples from CLL patients receiving ibrutinib monotherapy were subjected to high-throughput TCR beta sequencing. The patients took part in an open-label, single-center phase 2 trial of ibrutinib monotherapy. CDR1 and CDR2 are read off the germline V gene (reference sequence) as LNHDA and SQIVND. V is clipped by 5 bases and J by 6 bases, and the sequence between their germline boundaries is 20 bases long. The CDR3 covers 15 residues, taking in both the cysteine and the phenylalanine. Left in the record is the CDR3 DNA by itself, 45 bases read in frame from the first base.

Sequenced here: PBMCs, sampled at disease progression, from a patient treated with ibrutinib. This receptor was taken from a human donor with chronic lymphocytic leukemia. The rearranged chain carries TRBV19 and TRBJ2-7; TRBD2 is perhaps the D gene, given 6 matching bases. The nucleotide sequence reads TGTGCCAGTAGTCCCCGGGACGGGAGATTGTTCGAGCAGTACTTC. It translates as CASSPRDGRLFEQYF.